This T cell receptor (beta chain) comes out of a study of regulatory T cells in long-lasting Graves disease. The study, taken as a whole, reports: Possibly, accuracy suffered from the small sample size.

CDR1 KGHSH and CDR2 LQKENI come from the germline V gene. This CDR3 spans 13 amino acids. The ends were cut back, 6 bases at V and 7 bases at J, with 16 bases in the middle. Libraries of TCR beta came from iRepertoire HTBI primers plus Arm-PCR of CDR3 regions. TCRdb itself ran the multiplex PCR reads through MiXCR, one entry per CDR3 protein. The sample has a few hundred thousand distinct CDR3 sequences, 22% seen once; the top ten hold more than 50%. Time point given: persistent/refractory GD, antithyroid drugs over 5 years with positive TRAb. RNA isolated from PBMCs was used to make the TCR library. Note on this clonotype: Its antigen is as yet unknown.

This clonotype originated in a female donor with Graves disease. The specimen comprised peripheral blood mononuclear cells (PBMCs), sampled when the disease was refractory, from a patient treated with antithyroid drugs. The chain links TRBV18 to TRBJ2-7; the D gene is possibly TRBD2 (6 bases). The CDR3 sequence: CASSGGQTREQYF. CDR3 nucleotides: TGTGCCAGCTCGGGAGGACAAACCAGGGAGCAGTACTTC.